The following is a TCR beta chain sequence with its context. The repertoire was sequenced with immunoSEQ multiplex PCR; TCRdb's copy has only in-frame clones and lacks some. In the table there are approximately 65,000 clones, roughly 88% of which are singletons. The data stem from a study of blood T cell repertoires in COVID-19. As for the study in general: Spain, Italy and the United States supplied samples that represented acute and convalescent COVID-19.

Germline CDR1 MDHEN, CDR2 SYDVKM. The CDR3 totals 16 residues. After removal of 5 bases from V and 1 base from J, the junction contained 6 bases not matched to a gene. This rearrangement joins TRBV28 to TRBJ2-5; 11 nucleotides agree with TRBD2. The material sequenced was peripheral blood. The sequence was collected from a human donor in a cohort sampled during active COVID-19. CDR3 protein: CASSRTSGLGQETQYF. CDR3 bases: TGTGCCAGCAGTCGGACTAGCGGGTTGGGCCAAGAGACCCAGTACTTC.